Detailed here is one T cell receptor beta chain. Antigen: not known. The data stem from a study of blood T cells in healthy people across ages. Notes on the study in general: Donors of long life had a larger count of naive CD4+ cells and greater diversity than aged donors. TCR beta diversity was tightly associated with the proportion of naive T cells.

The use of a sample-barcoded 5' primer and a J-beta primer mix characterized a second PCR of roughly 6 to 11 cycles. From the 5' RACE reads, TCRdb called clonotypes with MiXCR, one entry per CDR3 protein. This sample has about 780,000 distinct CDR3 sequences, with around half found just once. Sequenced: blood. The TCR originated in a man aged 80 or over in good health.

CDR3 DNA: TGTGCCAGCAGCCAGGGCGGCCCTAGCACAGATACGCAGTATTTT. Protein product: CASSQGGPSTDTQYF. The chain links TRBV4-2 to TRBJ2-3, with D unclear. The V end lost 3 bases, the J end lost 0 bases, and 10 bases lay between the germline ends. This CDR3 spans 15 amino acids. Germline V gene data show CDR1 as LGHNA and CDR2 as YNFKEQ.